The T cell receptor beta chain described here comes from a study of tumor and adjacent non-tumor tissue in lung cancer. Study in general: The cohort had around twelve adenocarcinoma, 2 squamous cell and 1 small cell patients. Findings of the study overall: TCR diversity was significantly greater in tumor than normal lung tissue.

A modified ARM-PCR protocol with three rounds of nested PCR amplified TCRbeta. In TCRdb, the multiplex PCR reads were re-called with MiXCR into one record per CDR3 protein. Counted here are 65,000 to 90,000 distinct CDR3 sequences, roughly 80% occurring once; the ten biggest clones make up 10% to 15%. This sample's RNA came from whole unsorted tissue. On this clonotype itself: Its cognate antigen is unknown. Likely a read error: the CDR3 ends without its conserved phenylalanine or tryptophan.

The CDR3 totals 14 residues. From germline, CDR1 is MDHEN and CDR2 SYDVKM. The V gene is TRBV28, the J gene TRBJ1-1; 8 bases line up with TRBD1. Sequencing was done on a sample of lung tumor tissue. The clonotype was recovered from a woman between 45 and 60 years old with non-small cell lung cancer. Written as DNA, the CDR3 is TGTACCAGCAAACCACAGGGGGTTAACACTGAAGCTTTCATT. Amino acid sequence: CTSKPQGVNTEAFI.